This T cell receptor (beta chain) was observed in a study of shared clonotypes between healthy human individuals. Overall study context: The cohort comprised a couple of women and a few men. Their ages spanned 18 to 49 years. Study conclusions and caveats: Relative to their counterparts shared across all four donors, non-shared clonotypes exhibited diminished generation probabilities.

This CDR3 has 15 residues. Trimming at V came to 4 bases and at J to 2 bases, leaving 5 bases not matched to a gene. Germline assignment: CDR1 WNHNN and CDR2 SYGVQD (reference sequence). Points on this clone: Its antigen is not identified.

Per the original data handling: Sequence data from immunoSEQ were junction-only and lacked quality scores; consequently, filtering differed. Method: immunoSEQ multiplex PCR; TCRdb's copy keeps in-frame clones and lacks some. V, J and clone size are those of that table, while D and trimming were read from the DNA. The sample yields about 2.3 million clones, about 92% seen once. CD45RA-negative memory and CD45RA+ naive subsets were split from the CD4+ cells. The sequence came from a young man in good health. Some clones in this sample may be carry-over from other donors' samples. V is TRBV10-1 and J is TRBJ2-3; 8 bases fit TRBD1. Sequencing input: naive CD4+ T cells from PBMCs. Subset: CD45RA+ positively selected. CDR3 sequence: CASSGTGGTTDTQYF. The CDR3 region has the DNA TGCGCCAGCAGTGGCACAGGGGGTACCACAGATACGCAGTATTTT.